Detailed here is one T cell receptor (beta chain). The antigen remains unidentified. The data were taken from a study of shared clonotypes between healthy human individuals. Study-wide points: Sampling used blood alone; tissue repertoires probably differ. Relative to clonotypes present in all four donors, those not shared had lower generation probabilities.

V gave up 4 bases and J gave up 4 bases; unmatched junction bases: 8. The germline V gene has CDR1 SQVTM and CDR2 ANQGSEA. This CDR3 comprises 16 residues. Among the donors, all were Caucasian adults who lived in Nashville, Tennessee. Running of the assay took place at deep level. The method was immunoSEQ multiplex PCR; TCRdb's version includes in-frame clones alone and lacks a portion of them. The table lists 2 million to 2.5 million clones, around 90% of them singletons. Source material: naive CD4+ T cells from PBMCs. Subset here: CD45RA+ positively selected. V gene TRBV29-1 combines with J gene TRBJ2-2; 11 nucleotides line up with TRBD1. This TCR was recovered from a man aged 18 to 29 in good health. Some clones in this sample may be carry-over from other donors' samples. The CDR3 reads CSVAVGGQGGTGELFF. For the CDR3, the DNA is TGCAGCGTTGCCGTAGGGGGACAGGGGGGCACCGGGGAGCTGTTTTTT.